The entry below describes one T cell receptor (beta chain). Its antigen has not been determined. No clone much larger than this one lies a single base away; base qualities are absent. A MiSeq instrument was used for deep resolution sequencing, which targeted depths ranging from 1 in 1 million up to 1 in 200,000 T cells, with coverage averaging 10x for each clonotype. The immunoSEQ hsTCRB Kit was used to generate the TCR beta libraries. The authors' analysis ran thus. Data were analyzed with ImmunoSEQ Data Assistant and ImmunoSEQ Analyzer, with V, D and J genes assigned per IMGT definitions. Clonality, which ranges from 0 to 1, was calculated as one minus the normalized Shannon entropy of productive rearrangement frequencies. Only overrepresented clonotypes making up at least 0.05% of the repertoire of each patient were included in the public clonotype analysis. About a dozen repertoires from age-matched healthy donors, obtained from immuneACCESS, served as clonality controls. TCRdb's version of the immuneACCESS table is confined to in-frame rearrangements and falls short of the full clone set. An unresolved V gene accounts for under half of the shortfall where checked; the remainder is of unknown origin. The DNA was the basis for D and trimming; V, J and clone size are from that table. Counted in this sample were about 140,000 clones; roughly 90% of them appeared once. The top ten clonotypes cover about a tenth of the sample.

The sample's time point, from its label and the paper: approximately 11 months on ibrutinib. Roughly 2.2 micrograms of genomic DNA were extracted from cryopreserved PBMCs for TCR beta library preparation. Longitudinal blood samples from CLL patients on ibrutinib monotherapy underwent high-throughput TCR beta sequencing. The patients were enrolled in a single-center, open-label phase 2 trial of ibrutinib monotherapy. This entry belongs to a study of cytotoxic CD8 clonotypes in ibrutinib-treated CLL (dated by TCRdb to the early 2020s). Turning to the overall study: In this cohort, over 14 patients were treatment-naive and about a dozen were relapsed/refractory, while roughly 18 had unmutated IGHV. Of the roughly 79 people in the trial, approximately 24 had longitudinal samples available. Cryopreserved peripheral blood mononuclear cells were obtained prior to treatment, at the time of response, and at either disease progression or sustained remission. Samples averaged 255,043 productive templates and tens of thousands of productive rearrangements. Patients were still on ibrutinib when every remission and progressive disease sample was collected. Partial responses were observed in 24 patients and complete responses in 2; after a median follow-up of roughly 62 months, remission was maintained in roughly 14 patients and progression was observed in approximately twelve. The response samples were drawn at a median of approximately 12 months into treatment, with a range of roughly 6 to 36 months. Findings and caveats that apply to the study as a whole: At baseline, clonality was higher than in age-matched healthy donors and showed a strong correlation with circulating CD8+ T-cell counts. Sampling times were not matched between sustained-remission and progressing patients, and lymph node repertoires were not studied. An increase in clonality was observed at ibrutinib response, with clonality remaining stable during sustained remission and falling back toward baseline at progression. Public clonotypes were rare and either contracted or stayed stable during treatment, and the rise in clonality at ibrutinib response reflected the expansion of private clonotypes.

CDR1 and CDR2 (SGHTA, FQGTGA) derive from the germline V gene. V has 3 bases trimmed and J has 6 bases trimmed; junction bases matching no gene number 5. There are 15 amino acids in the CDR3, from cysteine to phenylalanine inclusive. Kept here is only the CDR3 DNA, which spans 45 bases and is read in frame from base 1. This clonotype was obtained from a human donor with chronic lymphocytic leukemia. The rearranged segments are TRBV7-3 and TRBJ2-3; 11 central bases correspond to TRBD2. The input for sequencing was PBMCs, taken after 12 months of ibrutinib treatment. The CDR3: CASSLTSGTFDTQYF. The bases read TGTGCCAGCAGCTTGACTAGCGGGACGTTTGATACGCAGTATTTT.